This T cell receptor (beta chain) appears in the sequencing data of a study of T cells in Graves' hyperthyroidism and ophthalmopathy. Reasons for excluding patients were uncontrolled infection, other autoimmune disease, pregnancy or lactation. The CDR3 has 14 residues. V shed 3 bases, J shed 4 bases, and the junction held 4 bases outside the gene matches. From germline, CDR1 is SGHAT and CDR2 FQNNGV. RNA transcripts served as the template for amplifying TCR beta CDR3 regions. TCR CDR3 regions were first amplified by RT-PCR with HTBI primers. Via MiXCR, TCRdb re-called the multiplex PCR reads, giving one row per CDR3 protein. The sample has 550,000 to 700,000 distinct CDR3 sequences, more than 45% seen once.

The chain combines TRBV11-2 with TRBJ2-5, with 8 nucleotides matching TRBD1. Source material: peripheral blood or thyroid tissue (not recorded which). The TCR sequence derives from an adult woman with Graves' disease, either hyperthyroidism or ophthalmopathy (not recorded which). The CDR3 here is CASSFDRGPETQYF. Here the CDR3 DNA reads TGTGCCAGCAGCTTCGACAGGGGTCCAGAGACCCAGTACTTC. The variable domain in full, with the rest retrieved from reference TRBV11-2 and TRBJ2-5, is EAGVAQSPRYKIIEKRQSVAFWCNPISGHATLYWYQQILGQGPKLLIQFQNNGVVDDSQLPKDRFSAERLKGVDSTLKIQPAKLEDSAVYLCASSFDRGPETQYFGPGTRLLVL.